This T cell receptor (beta chain) was observed in a study of blood T cells in healthy people across ages. CDR1 is LNHNV and CDR2 is YYDKDF in the germline V gene (reference sequence). CDR3 length: 15 residues. V was pared by 3 bases and J by 9 bases, with 5 bases of the junction left unmatched. This clonotype was seen a single time. The antigen is not known. A second PCR, run for roughly 7 to 11 cycles, used a sample-barcoded 5' primer plus a J-beta primer mix. TCRdb re-analysed the 5' RACE reads in MiXCR, keeping a single row per CDR3 protein. Of over a million distinct CDR3 sequences listed, around 45% are singletons. Broader study findings: Long-lived donors carried more naive CD4+ cells and greater diversity than aged donors.

This chain connects TRBV15 to TRBJ2-1; TRBD2 agrees at 13 bases. The sequenced material came from blood. This TCR derives from a woman aged 55-69 years in good health. The CDR3 DNA reads TGTGCCACCAGCAGGGGACTAGCGGGACTCATTGAGCAGTTCTTC. Protein sequence: CATSRGLAGLIEQFF.